One sample yielded the 30 T cell receptor beta chains listed below, sequenced in a study of OX40 agonist ivuxolimab in advanced cancers. TCRdb keeps only in-frame clones here, not all; method: immunoSEQ multiplex PCR. Among some 86,000 clones listed, 87% were seen once. The input for sequencing was CD4+ or CD8+ T cells sorted from blood, taken in a trial of the OX40 agonist ivuxolimab. The receptors shown here come from an adult with an advanced solid tumor such as melanoma, head and neck, liver or kidney cancer.

The V and J genes are TRBV6-6 and TRBJ2-3, with 9 bases that match TRBD2. V lost 8 bases and J lost 5; bases outside the gene matches: 14. Germline CDR1 reads MNHNY; CDR2 reads SVGAGI (reference sequence). This CDR3 is built from 16 residues. CDR3 nucleotides: TGTGCCAGCGCCAAGGGGACAAGGCGGGAGGGAGATACGCAGTATTTT. It encodes CASAKGTRREGDTQYF.

There are a few counts of this clone. The chain has TRBV10-3 and TRBJ1-2; 8 nucleotides line up with TRBD1. V trimming: 10 bases; J trimming: 7 bases; junction bases outside the gene matches: 11. The CDR3 contains 13 residues. Germline lookup yields CDR1 ENHRY and CDR2 SYGVKD. The CDR3 loop is CANADRGSSGYTF. The CDR3 DNA follows: TGTGCCAATGCTGACAGGGGATCGTCTGGCTACACCTTC.

The CDR3 DNA follows: TGTGCCAGCAGCCTCGGGGCAGTAGAAGATACGCAGTATTTT. This sequence encodes CASSLGAVEDTQYF. The V call is TRBV7-8, the J call TRBJ2-3, with D possibly called TRBD1 or TRBD2 (5 bases each). This CDR3 region has 14 residues. Germline loops: CDR1 SGHVS, CDR2 FQNEAQ. The V end lost 5 bases, the J end lost 5 bases, and 14 bases lay between the germline ends.

The chain employs TRBV7-2 and TRBJ1-6; 8 positions agree with TRBD1. Germline lookup yields CDR1 SGHTA and CDR2 FQGNSA. The V and J ends lost 3 bases and 9 bases, in that order; junction bases with no gene match: 4. CDR3 length: 14 amino acids. Here the CDR3 DNA reads TGTGCCAGCAGCTTTGGGACAGGCGGTTCACCCCTCCACTTT. This codes for CASSFGTGGSPLHF.

In DNA, the CDR3 is TGCAGCGTTGAGAACAGGGAGGGCACCTACGAGCAGTACTTC. It yields the protein CSVENREGTYEQYF. This chain uses TRBV29-1 with TRBJ2-7, with D perhaps matching TRBD2 (7 bases). Between the trimmed V and J ends, which lost 3 bases and 2 bases, there was a span of 14 bases. CDR3 length: 14 amino acids. The V gene's germline CDR1 is SQVTM and CDR2 ANQGSEA.

This chain links TRBV7-2 with TRBJ1-3; a weak D match, TRBD1 (5 bases). From germline, CDR1 is SGHTA and CDR2 FQGNSA. V was pared by 2 bases and J by 2 bases, with 16 bases between. The CDR3 has 17 amino acids. In DNA, the CDR3 is TGTGCCAGCAGCTTACCCCCCAGGGTCGGAACTGGAAACACCATATATTTT. Residues: CASSLPPRVGTGNTIYF.

The CDR3 is CASSRGTGGEETQYF. The CDR3 DNA follows: TGTGCCAGCAGCCGTGGGACAGGGGGGGAAGAGACCCAGTACTTC. V gene TRBV7-3 combines with J gene TRBJ2-5, with 11 bases identical to TRBD1. V was clipped by 5 bases and J by 3 bases; unmatched bases: 5. The CDR3 sequence is 15 residues long. CDR1 SGHTA and CDR2 FQGTGA come from the germline V gene.

This clone showed up just once. This chain links TRBV4-2 with TRBJ2-7; the D gene could be TRBD1 or TRBD2 (5 bases each). Looked up from germline, CDR1 is LGHNA and CDR2 is YNFKEQ. The CDR3 consists of 15 residues. V lost 0 bases and J lost 3, with 12 bases in between. The CDR3 DNA reads as TGTGCCAGCAGCCAAGATCGGGGCAGGGTCTACGAGCAGTACTTC. This sequence encodes CASSQDRGRVYEQYF.

The rearrangement links TRBV6-6 to TRBJ2-7, with D maybe TRBD2 (5 bases). Between the trimmed V and J ends, which lost 6 bases and 11 bases, there was a span of 14 bases. The CDR3 extends over 11 amino acids. CDR1 is MNHNY and CDR2 is SVGAGI in the germline V gene (reference sequence). The CDR3 loop reads CASRSEEREYF. The CDR3 DNA reads as TGTGCCAGCAGGTCCGAGGAGAGGGAGTACTTC.

V is TRBV2 and J is TRBJ2-1; either TRBD1 or TRBD2 may fit D (5 bases each). V was trimmed by 10 bases and J by 4 bases, leaving 14 bases between them. This CDR3 is built from 13 residues. Germline V CDR1 and CDR2: SNHLY, FYNNEI. CDR3 amino acids: CATNGGLYNEQFF. The DNA of the CDR3 is TGTGCCACCAATGGGGGATTATACAATGAGCAGTTCTTC.

V is TRBV7-2 and J is TRBJ2-7; TRBD1 matches at 10 bases. V dropped 1 base and J dropped 4; count of bases not matched to a gene: 4. Germline values: CDR1 SGHTA, CDR2 FQGNSA. The CDR3 is made up of 15 amino acids. The CDR3 spells CASSLDPGQGYEQYF. The CDR3, as DNA: TGTGCCAGCAGCTTAGACCCGGGACAGGGGTACGAGCAGTACTTC.

The chain has TRBV7-9 and TRBJ1-4; a weak D match, TRBD1 (6 bases). Germline values: CDR1 SEHNR, CDR2 FQNEAQ (reference sequence). V dropped 5 bases and J dropped 5 bases, with 15 bases sitting between them. The CDR3 consists of 15 residues. Written as DNA, the CDR3 is TGTGCCAGCAGCCTAGAGGGGGAGGGGAATGAAAAACTGTTTTTT. It encodes CASSLEGEGNEKLFF.

This chain links TRBV2 with TRBJ2-1, with 8 bases lining up with TRBD2. The ends lost 9 bases at V and 9 bases at J; junction bases unmatched: 16. This CDR3 has 15 amino acids. Germline CDR1 reads SNHLY; CDR2 reads FYNNEI. The CDR3, as DNA: TGTGCCAGTTCGGGTCTAGCGGGCGGAGAGGGTGAGCAGTTCTTC. Translation gives CASSGLAGGEGEQFF.

This chain joins TRBV10-1 and TRBJ1-2, with D perhaps TRBD1 (5 bases). Trimming removed 11 bases from V and 8 bases from J, with 18 bases in between. The CDR3 runs to 12 residues. Germline loops: CDR1 WNHNN, CDR2 SYGVQD (reference sequence). CDR3 in DNA: TGCGCCCCCCCGGGTGAGGGGCCGGGCTACACCTTC. This sequence encodes CAPPGEGPGYTF.

The rearrangement joins TRBV30 to TRBJ2-5; D unresolved. Germline V lookup: CDR1 GTSNPN, CDR2 SVGIG (reference sequence). V was cut by 2 bases and J by 4 bases, with 8 bases left in between. The CDR3 length is 12 residues. CDR3 DNA: TGTGCCTGGAGTTTGGAAGGAGAGACCCAGTACTTC. This encodes CAWSLEGETQYF.

This chain links TRBV5-6 with TRBJ2-1; no definite D call. The CDR3 has 15 residues. In germline, CDR1 is SGHDT, CDR2 YYEEEE. Trimming stripped 0 bases from V and 3 bases from J, with 10 bases between. The CDR3 reads CASSLDVRFYNEQFF. CDR3 bases: TGTGCCAGCAGCTTGGATGTCCGGTTCTACAATGAGCAGTTCTTC.

This chain connects TRBV19 to TRBJ1-1, with D maybe TRBD1 (6 bases). There are 16 residues in the CDR3. V was pared by 3 bases and J by 4 bases, with 18 bases between. Germline CDR1 LNHDA, CDR2 SQIVND (reference sequence). The CDR3 sequence is CASSISGASGGTEAFF. The CDR3 DNA follows: TGTGCCAGTAGTATCTCAGGGGCTTCCGGGGGCACTGAAGCTTTCTTT. The full variable domain, rest sourced from reference TRBV19 and TRBJ1-1, is DGGITQSPKYLFRKEGQNVTLSCEQNLNHDAMYWYRQDPGQGLRLIYYSQIVNDFQKGDIAEGYSVSREKKESFPLTVTSAQKNPTAFYLCASSISGASGGTEAFFGQGTRLTVV.

The rearrangement links TRBV11-2 to TRBJ2-2; D is possibly TRBD1 (6 bases). With 3 bases removed from V and 0 bases from J, the gap between germline ends came to 11 bases. The CDR3 sequence is 16 residues long. Germline loops: CDR1 SGHAT, CDR2 FQNNGV. The CDR3 spells CASSFRGIPNTGELFF. For the CDR3, the DNA is TGTGCCAGCAGCTTTAGGGGGATCCCGAACACCGGGGAGCTGTTTTTT.

The rearrangement uses TRBV18 and TRBJ1-2, with 7 nucleotides matching TRBD1. CDR1 and CDR2 (germline): KGHSH, LQKENI. The V gene end was trimmed by 3 bases and the J gene end by 2 bases; junction bases not matched to a gene: 6. This CDR3 is 15 amino acids long. The chain's CDR3 is CASSPLGTENYGYTF. CDR3 bases: TGTGCCAGCTCACCCCTCGGGACAGAGAACTATGGCTACACCTTC.

The V and J genes are TRBV6-1 and TRBJ2-3; TRBD2 agrees at 7 bases. The CDR3 runs 15 residues. V gave up 11 bases and J gave up 4 bases; unmatched junction bases: 15. Germline CDR1 is MNHNS and CDR2 is SASEGT. CDR3 DNA: TGTGCCTACACGATGGGCGGGGCGGGGGCAGATACGCAGTATTTT. Its translation is CAYTMGGAGADTQYF.

This clone was detected once. V usage is TRBV6-5 and J usage is TRBJ2-1, with 9 positions matching TRBD2. CDR3 size: 13 residues. Trimming cost V 6 bases and J 9 bases; bases outside gene matches: 6. Germline assignment: CDR1 MNHEY and CDR2 SVGAGI. The CDR3 loop is CASRGGGAFEQFF. In nucleotides, the CDR3 is TGTGCCAGCAGAGGCGGGGGGGCCTTTGAGCAGTTCTTC.

As for this clone: The germline gene is not matched at one end of the junction; a read error may be the cause. The V and J genes are TRBV19 and TRBJ1-1; unclear D gene. Germline V lookup: CDR1 LNHDA, CDR2 SQIVND (reference sequence). The CDR3 runs 14 residues. The CDR3 region has the DNA TGTGCCAGTAGTGTAGAGGCGGAGAACACTGAAGCTTTCTTT. Its protein is CASSVEAENTEAFF.

This chain uses TRBV28 with TRBJ1-5; D possibly corresponds to TRBD1 (6 bases). V gave up 6 bases and J gave up 5 bases, with 11 bases separating them. The CDR3 has 13 residues. Germline assignment: CDR1 MDHEN and CDR2 SYDVKM. CDR3: CASSTGKYQPQHF. For the CDR3, the DNA is TGTGCCAGCAGCACAGGGAAGTATCAGCCCCAGCATTTT.

The genes are TRBV7-2 and TRBJ1-2; a possible D gene is TRBD1 (5 bases). V lost 4 bases, J lost 6 bases, and 18 bases lay in between. The germline CDR1 and CDR2 sequences are SGHTA and FQGNSA. The CDR3 length is 15 residues. In nucleotides, the CDR3 is TGTGCCAGCAGCTGGTCCGGGGCCGCAAGGGATGGCTACACCTTC. Protein product: CASSWSGAARDGYTF.

This chain joins TRBV28 and TRBJ1-1; TRBD1 aligns across 7 bases. With 1 base clipped from V and 1 base from J, the junction kept 3 bases outside the gene matches. This CDR3 is 15 amino acids long. Germline V gene lookup returns CDR1 MDHEN and CDR2 SYDVKM. The CDR3 sequence is CASSLSTGWNTEAFF. The DNA for the CDR3 is TGTGCCAGCAGTTTATCGACAGGGTGGAACACTGAAGCTTTCTTT. Based on the CDR3 plus reference TRBV28 and TRBJ1-1, the full variable domain is DVKVTQSSRYLVKRTGEKVFLECVQDMDHENMFWYRQDPGLGLRLIYFSYDVKMKEKGDIPEGYSVSREKKERFSLILESASTNQTSMYLCASSLSTGWNTEAFFGQGTRLTVV.

The chain recombines TRBV5-1 with TRBJ2-3, with 9 bases identical to TRBD2. The germline CDR1 and CDR2 sequences are SGHRS and YFSETQ. V shed 4 bases, J shed 0 bases, and the junction held 12 bases outside the gene matches. The CDR3 extends over 18 amino acids. The CDR3 sequence: CASSPAMTSGASTDTQYF. CDR3 DNA: TGCGCCAGCAGCCCCGCTATGACTAGCGGAGCTAGCACAGATACGCAGTATTTT.

The genes are TRBV7-3 and TRBJ2-5; possible D gene TRBD1, 6 bases. Trimming pared 5 bases from V and 5 bases from J, leaving 12 bases between. The CDR3 covers 13 residues. Germline CDR1 reads SGHTA; CDR2 reads FQGTGA. As DNA, the CDR3 is TGTGCCAGCAGCCAGGGGAATAAGGAGACCCAGTACTTC. Translated: CASSQGNKETQYF. Full variable domain (outside the CDR3, taken from reference TRBV7-3 and TRBJ2-5): GAGVSQTPSNKVTEKGKYVELRCDPISGHTALYWYRQSLGQGPEFLIYFQGTGAADDSGLPNDRFFAVRPEGSVSTLKIQRTERGDSAVYLCASSQGNKETQYFGPGTRLLVL.

This chain uses TRBV30 with TRBJ2-7; 9 bases fit TRBD2. The germline CDR1 and CDR2 sequences are GTSNPN and SVGIG (reference sequence). With V trimmed by 0 bases and J by 3 bases, 12 bases remained unmatched. The CDR3 contains 17 residues. The CDR3 nucleotides are TGTGCCTGGAGTGTATTAAGGCGTGCTAGCGGGAACTACGAGCAGTACTTC. Its translation: CAWSVLRRASGNYEQYF. The full variable domain, completed using reference TRBV30 and TRBJ2-7, is SQTIHQWPATLVQPVGSPLSLECTVEGTSNPNLYWYRQAAGRGLQLLFYSVGIGQISSEVPQNLSASRPQDRQFILSSKKLLLSDSGFYLCAWSVLRRASGNYEQYFGPGTRLTVT.

This chain links TRBV19 with TRBJ2-3, with D hard to call. Trimming took off 3 bases at V and 3 bases at J, with 4 bases between the two ends. Germline V gene data show CDR1 as LNHDA and CDR2 as SQIVND (reference sequence). The CDR3 totals 12 residues. CDR3 in DNA: TGTGCCAGTAGTATGGGAACAGATACGCAGTATTTT. Its protein product is CASSMGTDTQYF. Looking up the rest from reference TRBV19 and TRBJ2-3 gives the full variable domain: DGGITQSPKYLFRKEGQNVTLSCEQNLNHDAMYWYRQDPGQGLRLIYYSQIVNDFQKGDIAEGYSVSREKKESFPLTVTSAQKNPTAFYLCASSMGTDTQYFGPGTRLTVL.

The rearrangement links TRBV28 to TRBJ2-7; 9 nucleotides line up with TRBD1. The J segment lost 2 bases and the V segment lost 7 bases, leaving 6 bases of the junction unmatched. The CDR3 has 14 residues. Germline V gives CDR1 MDHEN, CDR2 SYDVKM. The DNA for the CDR3 is TGTGCCAGCACCCCACAGGGGGCGGCCTACGAGCAGTACTTC. Protein product: CASTPQGAAYEQYF.